The T cell receptor beta chain under discussion was sequenced for a study of blood T cell repertoires in COVID-19. As for the study in general: The United States, Italy and Spain supplied acute and convalescent COVID-19 samples. The cDNA or gDNA used as material had been derived from T cells, B-cell-depleted T cells, or PBMCs.

The length of the CDR3 is 14 residues. The J segment lost 8 bases and the V segment lost 0 bases, leaving 4 bases of the junction unmatched. Looked up from germline, CDR1 is LNHDA and CDR2 is SQIVND (reference sequence). Original processing methods: Estimation of nucleated cell counts was performed using reference gene primer amplification. Sequencing used immunoSEQ multiplex PCR; TCRdb keeps in-frame clones, though not all of them. D and trimming were read from the DNA, whereas the V and J calls and clone size are those reported in that table. The repertoire includes about 30,000 clones, 90% of them detected once, and roughly two fifths sits in the top ten.

The sample comprised peripheral blood. This clonotype originated in a man in his sixties with active or convalescent COVID-19. V is TRBV19 and J is TRBJ1-2; 9 bases are a match to TRBD1. The CDR3 protein is CASSIEQGARGYTF. The CDR3 nucleotides are TGTGCCAGTAGTATAGAACAGGGGGCGAGAGGCTACACCTTC. Together with reference TRBV19 and TRBJ1-2, the CDR3 gives the full variable domain: DGGITQSPKYLFRKEGQNVTLSCEQNLNHDAMYWYRQDPGQGLRLIYYSQIVNDFQKGDIAEGYSVSREKKESFPLTVTSAQKNPTAFYLCASSIEQGARGYTFGSGTRLTVV.